The 17 T cell receptor beta chains listed next were all sequenced from one sample in a study of cytomegalovirus exposure and HLA in healthy donors. In the PCR, 60 Vbeta and 13 Jbeta primers were used. TCRdb keeps only in-frame clones here, not all; method: immunoSEQ multiplex PCR. This table holds roughly 150,000 clones, approximately 76% found once. The sequencing sample was made of PBMCs. The receptor set was obtained from a woman aged 18-35 years in good health and CMV-seropositive.

This clone appeared a few times. V gene TRBV10-1 combines with J gene TRBJ1-5; perhaps TRBD1 as D (6 bases). Between the trimmed V and J ends, which lost 9 bases and 2 bases, there was a span of 11 bases. This CDR3 comprises 13 residues. Germline V gene sequence: CDR1 WNHNN, CDR2 SYGVQD (reference sequence). The CDR3 DNA follows: TGCGCCAGTACAGGGATCCGCAATCAGCCCCAGCATTTT. Protein: CASTGIRNQPQHF.

The V and J genes are TRBV19 and TRBJ1-5, with a possible D match to TRBD1 (5 bases). Per the germline V gene, CDR1 is LNHDA and CDR2 is SQIVND (reference sequence). The CDR3 has 14 residues. Trimming removed 8 bases at V and 5 bases at J, with 16 bases between. This chain's CDR3 is CASGDRRLHQPQHF. Here the CDR3 DNA reads TGTGCCAGTGGAGACAGAAGGCTCCATCAGCCCCAGCATTTT.

As to this clone: Other DNA sequences within the sample encode an identical CDR3. CDR3 DNA sequence: TGTGCCAGCAGCTTAGGCAGGGGCGCTGAAGCTTTCTTT. Encoded protein: CASSLGRGAEAFF. The rearrangement joins TRBV13 to TRBJ1-1, with a weak D call TRBD1 (6 bases). Germline V gene lookup returns CDR1 PRHDT and CDR2 FYEKMQ (reference sequence). V was shortened by 0 bases and J by 6 bases, with 8 bases between the two germline ends. The CDR3 totals 13 residues.

The chain couples TRBV12-5 to TRBJ2-2; D call uncertain. The CDR3 runs 11 residues. Germline V gives CDR1 LGHNT, CDR2 FRNRAP. V shed 7 bases and J shed 4 bases, with 4 bases lying between them. CDR3 loop: CASASTGELFF. The CDR3 DNA reads as TGTGCTAGTGCCTCCACCGGGGAGCTGTTTTTT.

The genes are TRBV7-9 and TRBJ1-2; 7 bases are a match to TRBD1. Germline CDR1 reads SEHNR; CDR2 reads FQNEAQ (reference sequence). The CDR3 consists of 15 residues. With V trimmed by 5 bases and J by 4 bases, 10 bases remained unmatched. CDR3 loop: CASSQDREVGYGYTF. CDR3 nucleotide sequence: TGTGCCAGCAGCCAAGACAGGGAAGTAGGCTATGGCTACACCTTC.

The chain employs TRBV4-2 and TRBJ2-3, with 8 positions matching TRBD2. CDR1 is LGHNA and CDR2 is YNFKEQ in the germline V gene. Losses at the gene ends were 0 bases for V and 2 bases for J; bases not matched to a gene: 7. CDR3 length: 17 amino acids. CDR3 region: CASSQDPGGGITDTQYF. CDR3 coding DNA: TGTGCCAGCAGCCAAGATCCGGGAGGGGGGATCACAGATACGCAGTATTTT.

This clone was seen a few times. The genes are TRBV9 and TRBJ2-5; perhaps TRBD2 as D (7 bases). CDR1 is SGDLS, CDR2 YYNGEE, per germline. The CDR3 runs to 16 residues. V lost 0 bases to trimming and J lost 1 base, with 13 bases between them. CDR3 sequence (DNA): TGTGCCAGCAGCGTAGCTGGGGGGGGGCCCCAAGAGACCCAGTACTTC. Protein product: CASSVAGGGPQETQYF.

This clone is a singleton in its sample. The chain recombines TRBV10-3 with TRBJ2-3, with 7 bases fitting TRBD1. Germline V gene sequence: CDR1 ENHRY, CDR2 SYGVKD. Losses at the gene ends were 2 bases for V and 4 bases for J; bases not matched to a gene: 6. There are 15 residues in the CDR3. The DNA for the CDR3 is TGTGCCATCAGTGAGGATAGACAGGGAGCAGATACGCAGTATTTT. It is translated as CAISEDRQGADTQYF.

V and J are TRBV28 and TRBJ1-4, with TRBD1 matching over 7 bases. V shed 7 bases and J 8 bases; nucleotides not matched to a gene: 22. There are 18 residues in the CDR3. CDR1 is MDHEN and CDR2 is SYDVKM in the germline V gene. CDR3 amino acids: CASTLTGPPFRSAEKLFF. In DNA form, the CDR3 reads TGTGCCAGCACGTTGACAGGGCCCCCTTTTCGGTCCGCGGAAAAACTGTTTTTT.

V is TRBV6-1 and J is TRBJ1-4; D gene unclear. The CDR3 covers 15 residues. Germline loops: CDR1 MNHNS, CDR2 SASEGT. V lost 2 bases, J lost 5 bases, and 12 bases lay in between. The CDR3 DNA follows: TGTGCCAGCAGTGAACAGGCCTTGACCAATGAAAAACTGTTTTTT. Amino acid sequence: CASSEQALTNEKLFF.

This chain joins TRBV27 and TRBJ1-1; D gene uncertain. Germline assignment: CDR1 MNHEY and CDR2 SMNVEV (reference sequence). The CDR3 has 14 amino acids. Trimming pared 2 bases from V and 4 bases from J, leaving 11 bases between. The CDR3 sequence: CASSLRGFLTEAFF. DNA of the CDR3: TGTGCCAGCAGTTTAAGAGGGTTCCTCACTGAAGCTTTCTTT.

This sequence joins TRBV5-6 and TRBJ1-2; 11 nucleotides agree with TRBD1. CDR1 is SGHDT and CDR2 is YYEEEE in the germline V gene. The V and J ends lost 1 base and 4 bases, in that order; junction bases with no gene match: 6. CDR3 length: 16 amino acids. The CDR3 is CASSLTGTGGGYGYTF. CDR3 coding DNA: TGTGCCAGCAGCTTGACCGGGACAGGGGGAGGCTATGGCTACACCTTC.

The chain links TRBV29-1 to TRBJ2-1; 10 bases fit TRBD2. This CDR3 contains 14 residues. Germline V gene data show CDR1 as SQVTM and CDR2 as ANQGSEA. V was clipped by 4 bases and J by 7 bases; unmatched bases: 7. As DNA, the CDR3 is TGCAGCGTTGGGACTAAGCGGGGGGGGAATGAGCAGTTCTTC. Translated: CSVGTKRGGNEQFF.

The rearrangement joins TRBV7-9 to TRBJ1-2; 7 bases map to TRBD1. In germline, CDR1 is SEHNR, CDR2 FQNEAQ (reference sequence). There are 14 residues in the CDR3. Trimming at V came to 4 bases and at J to 3 bases, leaving 5 bases not matched to a gene. In DNA, the CDR3 is TGTGCCAGCAGCTCCACTCAGGGGGACTATGGCTACACCTTC. Its translation is CASSSTQGDYGYTF.

The chain is built from TRBV9 and TRBJ1-3, with D perhaps matching TRBD1 (5 bases). CDR1 is SGDLS and CDR2 is YYNGEE in the germline V gene. This CDR3 is built from 14 residues. The V end was cut by 4 bases, the J end by 4 bases, with 12 bases between. In nucleotides, the CDR3 is TGTGCCAGCAGCTCAGGGATTTCAGGAAACACCATATATTTT. It specifies CASSSGISGNTIYF.

The rearrangement uses TRBV11-1 and TRBJ2-7; D might be TRBD1 (6 bases). The V end lost 8 bases, the J end lost 2 bases, and 13 bases lay between the germline ends. CDR3 size: 13 residues. Germline-derived CDR1 and CDR2 are SGHAT and FQDESV (reference sequence). CDR3 sequence: CASQLTGTYEQYF. In DNA form, the CDR3 reads TGTGCCAGCCAGTTGACAGGAACCTACGAGCAGTACTTC.

The chain is built from TRBV4-3 and TRBJ2-5, with D possibly being TRBD1 (6 bases). Trimming shortened V by 0 bases and J by 5 bases, and 16 bases separated the two germline ends. The germline V gene has CDR1 LGHNA and CDR2 YSLEER. The CDR3 sequence is 16 residues long. CDR3 region: CASSQEIADREETQYF. In nucleotides, the CDR3 is TGCGCCAGCAGCCAAGAAATCGCGGACAGAGAGGAGACCCAGTACTTC.